The 11 T cell receptor beta chains reported below all come from one sample, sequenced in a study of vaccination effects on CD4 cells after COVID-19. ViraFEST used viral peptide pools to expand antigen-specific CD4+ T cells before sequencing. Investigators separated out CD4+ T cells once approximately 10 days of culture had passed. Nucleocapsid antibodies were negative in the vaccine recipients, who had never had SARS-CoV-2 infection. Their antigen targets remain unknown. The method was immunoSEQ multiplex PCR; TCRdb's version includes in-frame clones alone and lacks a portion of them. The table shows about 52,000 clones, with roughly 73% occurring only once. The source was CD4+ T cells from PBMCs cultured with HCoV-OC43 spike peptides, collected before COVID-19 vaccination. This sample's subset: HCoV-OC43 spike overlapping peptide pool stimulation. All receptors come from a human donor who received a COVID-19 vaccine.

In this sample, this clone turned up a few times. V is TRBV5-8 and J is TRBJ2-3; 10 bases fit TRBD2. Germline V gene lookup returns CDR1 SGHTS and CDR2 YDEGEE. Germline trimming cut 7 bases from V and 0 bases from J; bases unmatched to any gene: 17. The CDR3 is 19 residues long. The CDR3 DNA reads as TGTGCCAGCCCCAGGGCCCCAGCGGGGGGGCCTCCGAGCACAGATACGCAGTATTTT. It yields the protein CASPRAPAGGPPSTDTQYF. The full variable domain, rest sourced from reference TRBV5-8 and TRBJ2-3, is EAGVTQSPTHLIKTRGQQATLRCSPISGHTSVYWYQQALGLGLQFLLWYDEGEERNRGNFPPRFSGRQFPNYSSELNVNALELEDSALYLCASPRAPAGGPPSTDTQYFGPGTRLTVL.

The chain couples TRBV10-3 to TRBJ2-3, with 10 positions matching TRBD1. With V trimmed by 5 bases and J by 4 bases, 9 bases remained unmatched. Germline V gene data show CDR1 as ENHRY and CDR2 as SYGVKD. CDR3 length: 16 residues. CDR3: CAISSRQGAGADTQYF. The DNA for the CDR3 is TGTGCCATCAGTTCCAGACAGGGGGCAGGCGCAGATACGCAGTATTTT.

The rearrangement uses TRBV6-5 and TRBJ2-5, with TRBD1 identical over 7 bases. CDR3 length: 13 residues. Germline V gene sequence: CDR1 MNHEY, CDR2 SVGAGI. V lost 7 bases, J lost 4 bases, and 6 bases stayed unmatched. CDR3 coding DNA: TGTGCCAGCAAAGAGACAGGGCGAGAGACCCAGTACTTC. This codes for CASKETGRETQYF.

V and J are TRBV19 and TRBJ1-2; D is unresolved. The CDR3 is 13 residues long. Between the trimmed V and J ends, which lost 3 bases and 1 base, there was a span of 6 bases. In germline, CDR1 is LNHDA, CDR2 SQIVND (reference sequence). The CDR3 is CASSITVNYGYTF. CDR3 in DNA: TGTGCCAGTAGTATTACGGTTAACTATGGCTACACCTTC.

This chain uses TRBV5-4 with TRBJ2-3; D remains unclear. CDR3 length: 14 residues. Germline lookup yields CDR1 SGHNT and CDR2 YYREEE (reference sequence). Trimming pared 0 bases from V and 6 bases from J, leaving 11 bases between. The CDR3 region is CASSLEQPADTQYF. The CDR3 coding sequence is TGTGCCAGCAGCTTGGAACAGCCAGCGGATACGCAGTATTTT. Variable domain in full (rest from reference TRBV5-4 and TRBJ2-3): ETGVTQSPTHLIKTRGQQVTLRCSSQSGHNTVSWYQQALGQGPQFIFQYYREEENGRGNFPPRFSGLQFPNYSSELNVNALELDDSALYLCASSLEQPADTQYFGPGTRLTVL.

This chain uses TRBV5-1 with TRBJ1-4; no reliable D call. CDR1 is SGHRS and CDR2 is YFSETQ in the germline V gene. The CDR3 is made up of 16 amino acids. Trimming pared 5 bases from V and 3 bases from J, leaving 17 bases between. CDR3 sequence (DNA): TGCGCCAGCAGTCTGACGAAAGTAGGTTCTAATGAAAAACTGTTTTTT. Translation gives CASSLTKVGSNEKLFF.

The V gene is TRBV5-1, the J gene TRBJ2-1, with 8 bases matching TRBD1. The germline gives CDR1 SGHRS, CDR2 YFSETQ. The CDR3 is 15 residues long. V lost 2 bases to trimming and J lost 3 bases; unmatched junction nucleotides: 4. Here the CDR3 reads CASSFRTGNYNEQFF. The CDR3 DNA follows: TGCGCCAGCAGCTTTAGGACAGGGAACTACAATGAGCAGTTCTTC.

Here the CDR3 reads CASSELWWRTQSSYNSPLHF. CDR3 nucleotide sequence: TGTGCCAGCAGTGAACTATGGTGGCGGACCCAAAGCTCCTATAATTCACCCCTCCACTTT. The chain is built from TRBV6-1 and TRBJ1-6, with D uncertain. The CDR3 length is 20 residues. Per the germline V gene, CDR1 is MNHNS and CDR2 is SASEGT. Trimming removed 2 bases at V and 0 bases at J, with 20 bases between.

This clone was found a few times. V gene TRBV10-2 combines with J gene TRBJ2-2; TRBD2 is a possible D gene (6 bases). CDR1 WSHSY and CDR2 SAAADI come from the germline V gene. This CDR3 is built from 15 residues. V was clipped by 6 bases and J by 5 bases, with 16 bases between them. In nucleotides, the CDR3 is TGCGCCAGCAGAACCGGGTCCGGGGGAACCGGGGAGCTGTTTTTT. Its translation is CASRTGSGGTGELFF.

The V gene is TRBV5-1, the J gene TRBJ1-3, with a weak D call TRBD1 (5 bases). Germline loops: CDR1 SGHRS, CDR2 YFSETQ. Trimming stripped 4 bases from V and 4 bases from J, with 12 bases between. The CDR3 has 14 amino acids. CDR3 loop: CASSASGDGNTIYF. Here the CDR3 DNA reads TGCGCCAGCAGCGCCAGTGGGGACGGAAACACCATATATTTT.

This clone was seen just once. The V gene is TRBV19, the J gene TRBJ2-1, with D possibly matching TRBD2 (7 bases). CDR1 is LNHDA and CDR2 is SQIVND in the germline V gene (reference sequence). The CDR3 covers 15 residues. V gave up 5 bases and J gave up 8 bases, with 19 bases separating them. CDR3 region: CASSPQGRALHEQFF. The CDR3 DNA reads as TGTGCCAGTAGTCCCCAGGGGAGGGCCCTCCATGAGCAGTTCTTC.